This T cell receptor beta chain emerged from a study of cytomegalovirus exposure and HLA in healthy donors. A single count supports this clone. The PCR ran on 60 Vbeta and 13 Jbeta primers. Clones were sequenced by immunoSEQ multiplex PCR, and TCRdb holds only the in-frame ones, with some missing. The sample comprises some 120,000 clones, 75% to 85% of which are singletons, and about 2.6% rests with the top ten. Sequences were obtained from PBMCs. The sequence derives from a man aged 25-40 years in good health and CMV-seronegative.

The CDR3 DNA sequence: TGTGCCAGCAGCCTCGCGGGACAGGGGGGTGAGCAGTTCTTC. It translates to CASSLAGQGGEQFF. The V gene is TRBV7-8, the J gene TRBJ2-1; TRBD1 matches 11 bases. There are 14 residues in the CDR3. Germline trimming cut 5 bases from V and 9 bases from J; bases unmatched to any gene: 6. Looked up from germline, CDR1 is SGHVS and CDR2 is FQNEAQ.